This T cell receptor beta chain was profiled in a study of blood T cell repertoires in COVID-19. About the research overall: From T cells, B-cell-depleted T cells, or PBMCs came the material, which was cDNA or gDNA.

In the authors' methods: From reference gene primer amplification, estimates of nucleated cell counts were derived. Clones were sequenced by immunoSEQ multiplex PCR, and TCRdb holds only the in-frame ones, with some missing. V and J calls and clone size are as listed in that table; D and trimming were resolved from the DNA. Of 250,000 to 350,000 clones listed, 85% to 90% are singletons. This TCR derives from a woman between 25 and 40 years old with COVID-19, enrolled during active disease. The sequencing input was peripheral blood.

For the CDR3, the DNA is TGTGCCAGCAGGACCGGGGGACTCATGGATGAAAAACTGTTTTTT. Translating it yields CASRTGGLMDEKLFF. The rearrangement links TRBV6-5 to TRBJ1-4; possible D gene TRBD1, 5 bases. The length of the CDR3 is 15 residues. The V gene's germline CDR1 is MNHEY and CDR2 SVGAGI. Trimming removed 6 bases from V and 6 bases from J, with 17 bases in between.